The sequence of this T cell receptor beta chain was determined in a study of brain metastases from non-small cell lung cancer. Study results and limitations: In roughly 64% of brain metastases, T-cell clones were expanded compared with matched primary tumors. Brain metastases shared most TCR repertoire with primaries, with sparse T cells. T-cell infiltration was lower in brain metastases than primaries (P < 0.001).

Concerning this clone itself: What it recognizes is unknown.

J gave up 8 bases and V 2 bases, and 4 bases lay outside the gene matches. CDR1 GTSNPN and CDR2 SVGIG come from the germline V gene (reference sequence). There are 14 residues in the CDR3. Sequencing used immunoSEQ multiplex PCR; TCRdb keeps in-frame clones, though not all of them. The sample lists several hundred clones, about 87% occurring once. Sequenced material: primary lung tumor tissue. The rearrangement links TRBV30 to TRBJ1-6, with TRBD1 matching 9 bases. This TCR came from a donor at least 40 years old with non-small cell lung cancer. For the CDR3, the DNA is TGTGCCTGGAGTACCGGGACAGGGTATTCACCCCTCCACTTT. It is translated as CAWSTGTGYSPLHF.